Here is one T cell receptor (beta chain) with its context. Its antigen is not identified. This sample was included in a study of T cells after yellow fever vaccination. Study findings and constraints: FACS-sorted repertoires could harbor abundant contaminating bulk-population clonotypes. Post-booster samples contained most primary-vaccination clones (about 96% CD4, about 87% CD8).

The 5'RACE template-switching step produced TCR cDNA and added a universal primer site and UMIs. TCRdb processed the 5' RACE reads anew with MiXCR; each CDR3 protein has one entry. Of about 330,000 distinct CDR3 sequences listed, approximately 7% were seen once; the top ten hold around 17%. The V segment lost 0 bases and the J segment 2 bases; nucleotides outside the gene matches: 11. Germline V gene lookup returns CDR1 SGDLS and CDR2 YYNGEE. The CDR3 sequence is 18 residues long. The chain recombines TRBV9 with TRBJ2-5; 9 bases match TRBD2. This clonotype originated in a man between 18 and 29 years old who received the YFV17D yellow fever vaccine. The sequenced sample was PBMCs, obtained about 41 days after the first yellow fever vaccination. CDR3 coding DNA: TGTGCCAGCAGCGTAGGAACCGGCGGGGGGGCCGGGCAAGAGACCCAGTACTTC. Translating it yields CASSVGTGGGAGQETQYF.